A single sample gave rise to the 2 T cell receptor beta chains below, sequenced in a study of T cells in women clearing cervical HPV infection. TCRdb keeps only in-frame clones here, not all; method: immunoSEQ multiplex PCR. The sample has about 39,000 clones; the top ten hold 4.5% to 5.5%. Sample: blood buffy coat. The receptors derive from a woman between 18 and 75 years old with a cervical HPV16 infection that either progressed to CIN3+ or cleared (not recorded which).

With respect to this clone: The observed sequence ends 3 residues before the CDR3 terminus, with the missing tail filled in from the germline J gene. This chain joins TRBV6-2 or TRBV6-3 and TRBJ1-2; TRBD1 is a possible D gene (6 bases). This CDR3 contains 15 residues. The V and J ends lost 8 bases and 4 bases respectively, with 20 bases between them. The V gene's germline CDR1 is MNHEY and CDR2 SVGEGT. CDR3 protein: CASFRGGLKIYGYTF. The covered CDR3 bases are TGTGCCAGCTTCCGAGGGGGTCTAAAGATCTATGGC.

Comments on this clone: The read comes to an end 3 residues before the CDR3 does, leaving the germline J gene to fill in the end. This chain joins TRBV7-6 and TRBJ2-1, with 8 bases lining up with TRBD2. The V segment lost 3 bases and the J segment 5 bases; nucleotides outside the gene matches: 3. CDR3 length: 14 residues. Germline assignment: CDR1 SGHVS and CDR2 FNYEAQ. CDR3 DNA (partial): TGTGCCAGCAGCTTCCGCGGGGGGAACAATGAG. It yields the protein CASSFRGGNNE. The complete CDR3 reads CASSFRGGNNEQFF.